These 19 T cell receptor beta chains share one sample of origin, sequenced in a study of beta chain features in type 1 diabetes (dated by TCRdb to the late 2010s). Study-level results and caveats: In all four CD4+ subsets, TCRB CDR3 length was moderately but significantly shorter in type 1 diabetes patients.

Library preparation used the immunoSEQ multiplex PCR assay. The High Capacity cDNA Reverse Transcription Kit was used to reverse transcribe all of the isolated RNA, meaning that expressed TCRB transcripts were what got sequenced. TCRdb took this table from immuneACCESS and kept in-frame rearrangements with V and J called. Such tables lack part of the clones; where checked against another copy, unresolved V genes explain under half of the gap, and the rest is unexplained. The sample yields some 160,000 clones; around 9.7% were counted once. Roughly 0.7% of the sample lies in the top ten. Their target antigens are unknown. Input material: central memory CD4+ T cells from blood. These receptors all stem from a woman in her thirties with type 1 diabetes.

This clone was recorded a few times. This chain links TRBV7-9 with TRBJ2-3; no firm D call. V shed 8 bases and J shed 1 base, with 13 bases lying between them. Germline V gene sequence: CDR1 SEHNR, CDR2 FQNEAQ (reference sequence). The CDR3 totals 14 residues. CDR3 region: CASPTELGTDTQYF. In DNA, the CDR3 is TGTGCCAGCCCTACAGAGCTGGGCACAGATACGCAGTATTTT.

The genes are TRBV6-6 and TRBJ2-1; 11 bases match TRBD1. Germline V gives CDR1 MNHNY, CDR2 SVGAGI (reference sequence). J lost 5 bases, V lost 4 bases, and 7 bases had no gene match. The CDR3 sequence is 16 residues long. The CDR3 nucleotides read TGTGCCAGCAGTTCCGGGACAGGGGGTTTCCACAATGAGCAGTTCTTC. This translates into CASSSGTGGFHNEQFF.

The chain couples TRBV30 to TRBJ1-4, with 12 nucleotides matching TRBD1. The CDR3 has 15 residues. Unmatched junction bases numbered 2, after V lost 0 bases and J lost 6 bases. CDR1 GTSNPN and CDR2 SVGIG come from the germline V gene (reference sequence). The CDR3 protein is CAWSVGQGADEKLFF. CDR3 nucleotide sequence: TGTGCCTGGAGTGTGGGACAGGGGGCCGATGAAAAACTGTTTTTT.

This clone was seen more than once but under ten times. The CDR3 region has the DNA TGTGCCAGCTCATCGAATTACAGGGGAAGGACTGAAGCTTTCTTT. Translating it yields CASSSNYRGRTEAFF. V is TRBV18 and J is TRBJ1-1, with 7 positions matching TRBD1. This CDR3 comprises 15 residues. Looked up from germline, CDR1 is KGHSH and CDR2 is LQKENI. Trimming took 5 bases from V and 5 from J; bases not matched to a gene: 11. Full variable domain (outside the CDR3, taken from reference TRBV18 and TRBJ1-1): NAGVMQNPRHLVRRRGQEARLRCSPMKGHSHVYWYRQLPEEGLKFMVYLQKENIIDESGMPKERFSAEFPKEGPSILRIQQVVRGDSAAYFCASSSNYRGRTEAFFGQGTRLTVV.

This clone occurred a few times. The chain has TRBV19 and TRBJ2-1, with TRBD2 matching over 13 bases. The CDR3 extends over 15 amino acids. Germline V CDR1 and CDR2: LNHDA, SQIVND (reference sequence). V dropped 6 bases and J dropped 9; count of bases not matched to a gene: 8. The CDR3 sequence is CASSTGLAGSGEQFF. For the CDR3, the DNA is TGTGCCAGTAGCACGGGACTAGCGGGATCCGGTGAGCAGTTCTTC.

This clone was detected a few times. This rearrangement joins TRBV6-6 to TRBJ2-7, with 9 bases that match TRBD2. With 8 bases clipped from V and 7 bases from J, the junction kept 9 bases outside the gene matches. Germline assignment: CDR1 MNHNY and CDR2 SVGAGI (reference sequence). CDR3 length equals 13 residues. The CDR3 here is CASGGTSRLEQYF. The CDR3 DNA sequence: TGTGCCAGCGGAGGGACTAGCCGATTGGAGCAGTACTTC.

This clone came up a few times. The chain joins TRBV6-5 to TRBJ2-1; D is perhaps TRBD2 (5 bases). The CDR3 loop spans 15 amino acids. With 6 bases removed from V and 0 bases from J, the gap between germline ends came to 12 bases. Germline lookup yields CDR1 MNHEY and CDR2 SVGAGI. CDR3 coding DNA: TGTGCCAGCAGGAGGACTTTGAGCTCCTACAATGAGCAGTTCTTC. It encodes CASRRTLSSYNEQFF.

The CDR3 nucleotides read TGTGCCAGCAGGGCCCGGGGGGAGCAGTTCTTC. Protein product: CASRARGEQFF. The rearrangement links TRBV2 to TRBJ2-1; a weak D match, TRBD2 (6 bases). The CDR3 is 11 amino acids. The V and J ends lost 6 bases and 10 bases respectively, with 10 bases between them. CDR1 is SNHLY, CDR2 FYNNEI, per germline.

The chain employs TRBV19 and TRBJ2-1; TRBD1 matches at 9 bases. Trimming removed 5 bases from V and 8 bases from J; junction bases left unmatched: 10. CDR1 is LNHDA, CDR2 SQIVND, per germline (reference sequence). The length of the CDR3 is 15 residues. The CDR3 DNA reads TGTGCCAGTAGTGCGGGACAGGGAGGGGCCGATGAGCAGTTCTTC. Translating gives CASSAGQGGADEQFF.

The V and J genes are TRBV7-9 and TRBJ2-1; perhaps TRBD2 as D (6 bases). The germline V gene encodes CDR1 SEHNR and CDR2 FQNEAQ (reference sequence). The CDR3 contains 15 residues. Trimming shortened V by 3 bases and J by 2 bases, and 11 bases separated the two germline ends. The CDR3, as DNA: TGTGCCAGCAGCTTGATTGCGGGGCCCTACAATGAGCAGTTCTTC. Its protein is CASSLIAGPYNEQFF.

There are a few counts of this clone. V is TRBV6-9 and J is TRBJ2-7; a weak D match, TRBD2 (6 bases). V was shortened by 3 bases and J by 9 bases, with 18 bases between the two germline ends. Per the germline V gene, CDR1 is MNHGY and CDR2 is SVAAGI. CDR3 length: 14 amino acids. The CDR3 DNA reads TGTGCCAGCAGTTACTCCGGGAGCCCCGTCGGGCAGTACTTC. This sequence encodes CASSYSGSPVGQYF.

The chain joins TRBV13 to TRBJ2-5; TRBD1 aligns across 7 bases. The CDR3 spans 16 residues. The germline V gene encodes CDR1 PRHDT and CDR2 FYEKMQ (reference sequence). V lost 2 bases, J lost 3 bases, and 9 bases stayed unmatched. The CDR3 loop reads CASSLIRGTEEETQYF. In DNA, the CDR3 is TGTGCCAGCAGCTTAATACGTGGGACAGAAGAAGAGACCCAGTACTTC. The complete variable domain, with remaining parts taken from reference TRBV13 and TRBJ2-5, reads AAGVIQSPRHLIKEKRETATLKCYPIPRHDTVYWYQQGPGQDPQFLISFYEKMQSDKGSIPDRFSAQQFSDYHSELNMSSLELGDSALYFCASSLIRGTEEETQYFGPGTRLLVL.

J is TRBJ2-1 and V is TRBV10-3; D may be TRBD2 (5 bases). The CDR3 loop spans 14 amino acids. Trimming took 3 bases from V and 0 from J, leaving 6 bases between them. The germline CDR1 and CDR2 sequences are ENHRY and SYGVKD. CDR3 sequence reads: CAISEGSSYNEQFF. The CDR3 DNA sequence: TGTGCCATCAGTGAAGGGAGCTCCTACAATGAGCAGTTCTTC.

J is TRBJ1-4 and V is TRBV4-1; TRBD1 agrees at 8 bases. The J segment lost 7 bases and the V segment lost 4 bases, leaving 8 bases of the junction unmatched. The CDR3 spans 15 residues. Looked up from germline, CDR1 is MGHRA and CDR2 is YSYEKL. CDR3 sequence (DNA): TGCGCCAGCAGCCGTAAGGGACAGGAGGGTGAAAAACTGTTTTTT. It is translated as CASSRKGQEGEKLFF.

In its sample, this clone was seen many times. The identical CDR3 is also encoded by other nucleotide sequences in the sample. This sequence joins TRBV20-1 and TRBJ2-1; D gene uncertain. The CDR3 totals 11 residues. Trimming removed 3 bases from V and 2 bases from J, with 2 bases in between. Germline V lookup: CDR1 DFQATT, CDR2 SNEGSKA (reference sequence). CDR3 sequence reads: CSASTYNEQFF. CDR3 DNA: TGCAGTGCTAGCACCTACAATGAGCAGTTCTTC.

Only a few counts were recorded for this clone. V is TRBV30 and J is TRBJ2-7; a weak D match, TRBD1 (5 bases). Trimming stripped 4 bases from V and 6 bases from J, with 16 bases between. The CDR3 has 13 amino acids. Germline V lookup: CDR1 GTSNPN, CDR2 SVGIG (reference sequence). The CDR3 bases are TGTGCCTGGATCCGAGCAGGGTTTGGCGAGCAGTACTTC. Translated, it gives CAWIRAGFGEQYF.

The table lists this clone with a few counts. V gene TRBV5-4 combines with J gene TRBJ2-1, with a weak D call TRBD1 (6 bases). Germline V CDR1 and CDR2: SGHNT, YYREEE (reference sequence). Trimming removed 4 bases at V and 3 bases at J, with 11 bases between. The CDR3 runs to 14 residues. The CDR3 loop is CASSPQGSYNEQFF. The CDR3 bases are TGTGCCAGCAGCCCCCAGGGGAGCTACAATGAGCAGTTCTTC.

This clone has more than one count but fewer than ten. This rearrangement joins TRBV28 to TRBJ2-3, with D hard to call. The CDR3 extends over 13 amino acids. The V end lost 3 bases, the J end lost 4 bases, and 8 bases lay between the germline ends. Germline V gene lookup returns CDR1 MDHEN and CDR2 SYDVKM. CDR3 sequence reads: CASSLQGADTQYF. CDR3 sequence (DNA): TGTGCCAGCAGTTTGCAAGGAGCAGATACGCAGTATTTT.

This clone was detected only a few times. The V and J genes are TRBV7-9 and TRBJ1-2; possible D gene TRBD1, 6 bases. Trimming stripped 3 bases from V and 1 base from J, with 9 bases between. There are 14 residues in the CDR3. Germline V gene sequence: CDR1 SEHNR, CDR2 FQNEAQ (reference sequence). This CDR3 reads CASSFRTDNYGYTF. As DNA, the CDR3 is TGTGCCAGCAGCTTTCGGACAGATAACTATGGCTACACCTTC.